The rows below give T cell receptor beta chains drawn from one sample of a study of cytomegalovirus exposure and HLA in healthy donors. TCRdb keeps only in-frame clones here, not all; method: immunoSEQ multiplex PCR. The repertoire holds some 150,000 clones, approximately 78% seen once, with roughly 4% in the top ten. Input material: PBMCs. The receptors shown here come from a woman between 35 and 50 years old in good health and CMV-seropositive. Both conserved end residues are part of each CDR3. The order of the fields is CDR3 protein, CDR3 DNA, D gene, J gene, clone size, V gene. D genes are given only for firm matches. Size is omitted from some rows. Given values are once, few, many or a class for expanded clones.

CDR3: CASSPQGSGANVLTF; DNA: TGTGCCAGCAGCCCACAGGGATCTGGGGCCAACGTCCTGACTTTC; D: NA; J: TRBJ2-6; size: few; V: TRBV11-2
CDR3: CASRGRAIGEAFF; DNA: TGTGCCAGCAGGGGCAGGGCTATAGGTGAAGCTTTCTTT; D: NA; J: TRBJ1-1; size: few; V: TRBV7-9
CDR3: CASSPQMEGGSSPLHF; DNA: TGTGCCAGCAGCCCCCAGATGGAAGGGGGAAGTTCACCCCTCCACTTT; D: NA; J: TRBJ1-6; size: NA; V: TRBV9
CDR3: CASSLGDSLKPQHF; DNA: TGTGCCAGCAGCTTAGGGGACAGCCTTAAGCCCCAGCATTTT; D: TRBD1; J: TRBJ1-5; size: few; V: TRBV7-9
CDR3: CASSYGTFSSYEQYF; DNA: TGTGCCAGCAGTTACGGGACTTTTTCCTCCTACGAGCAGTACTTC; D: NA; J: TRBJ2-7; size: NA; V: TRBV6-5
CDR3: CASSERQLYGYTF; DNA: TGTGCCAGCAGTGAAAGACAGCTCTATGGCTACACCTTC; D: NA; J: TRBJ1-2; size: NA; V: TRBV2
CDR3: CASSLAVSYTQYF; DNA: TGTGCCAGCAGCTTAGCCGTCTCTTATACGCAGTATTTT; D: NA; J: TRBJ2-3; size: NA; V: TRBV7-9
CDR3: CSSSFSAGELFF; DNA: TGTTCCAGCAGCTTTTCGGCCGGGGAGCTGTTTTTT; D: NA; J: TRBJ2-2; size: NA; V: TRBV7-9
CDR3: CASSRASNYGYTF; DNA: TGTGCCAGTAGTAGGGCAAGTAACTATGGCTACACCTTC; D: NA; J: TRBJ1-2; size: few; V: TRBV19
CDR3: CSARESNEQFF; DNA: TGCAGCGCCCGGGAGTCGAATGAGCAGTTCTTC; D: NA; J: TRBJ2-1; size: NA; V: TRBV29-1
CDR3: CASKELARGTIYF; DNA: TGTGCCAGCAAGGAGCTAGCTCGGGGCACCATATATTTT; D: NA; J: TRBJ1-3; size: NA; V: TRBV7-9
CDR3: CASSPVLLTSGRAGEQFF; DNA: TGTGCCAGCTCACCCGTTCTTTTGACTAGCGGGAGGGCCGGTGAGCAGTTCTTC; D: TRBD2; J: TRBJ2-1; size: NA; V: TRBV18
CDR3: CASSYSRGQGGYTF; DNA: TGTGCCAGCAGTTACTCCAGGGGACAGGGCGGCTACACCTTC; D: TRBD1; J: TRBJ1-2; size: once; V: TRBV6-6
CDR3: CASPPDRGRKDTQYF; DNA: TGTGCCAGCCCTCCGGACAGGGGGCGCAAAGATACGCAGTATTTT; D: TRBD1; J: TRBJ2-3; size: NA; V: TRBV28
CDR3: CASSEEGLSHYEQYF; DNA: TGTGCCAGCAGTGAAGAGGGACTTTCACACTACGAGCAGTACTTC; D: NA; J: TRBJ2-7; size: NA; V: TRBV6-1
CDR3: CASRTPTGGQLTNEKLFF; DNA: TGTGCCAGCAGGACACCTACAGGGGGGCAACTAACTAATGAAAAACTGTTTTTT; D: TRBD1; J: TRBJ1-4; size: once; V: TRBV2
CDR3: CASSEGQGPPSGRVDEQFF; DNA: TGTGCCAGCAGCGAGGGACAGGGCCCTCCTAGCGGGAGGGTGGATGAGCAGTTCTTC; D: TRBD2; J: TRBJ2-1; size: NA; V: TRBV7-8